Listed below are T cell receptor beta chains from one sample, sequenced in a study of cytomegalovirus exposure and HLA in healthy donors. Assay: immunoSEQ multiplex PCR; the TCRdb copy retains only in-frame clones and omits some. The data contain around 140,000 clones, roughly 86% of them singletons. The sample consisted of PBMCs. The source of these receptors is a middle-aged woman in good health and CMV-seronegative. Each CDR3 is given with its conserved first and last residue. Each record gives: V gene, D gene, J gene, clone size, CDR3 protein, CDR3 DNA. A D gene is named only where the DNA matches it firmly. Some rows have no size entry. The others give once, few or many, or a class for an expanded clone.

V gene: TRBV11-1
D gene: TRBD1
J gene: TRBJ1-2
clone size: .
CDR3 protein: CASSKTGIGYTF
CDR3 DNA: TGTGCCAGCAGCAAGACAGGGATCGGCTACACCTTC

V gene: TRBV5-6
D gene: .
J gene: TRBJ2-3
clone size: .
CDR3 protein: CASSLTIHTDTQYF
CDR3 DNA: TGTGCCAGCAGCTTGACAATCCACACAGATACGCAGTATTTT

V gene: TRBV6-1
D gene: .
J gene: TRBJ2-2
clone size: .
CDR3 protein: CASSDQQGTGELFF
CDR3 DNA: TGTGCCAGCAGTGACCAACAGGGTACCGGGGAGCTGTTTTTT

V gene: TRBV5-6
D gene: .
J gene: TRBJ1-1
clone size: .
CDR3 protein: CASSLEGLRWTEAFF
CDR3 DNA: TGTGCCAGCAGCTTGGAGGGGTTGAGGTGGACTGAAGCTTTCTTT

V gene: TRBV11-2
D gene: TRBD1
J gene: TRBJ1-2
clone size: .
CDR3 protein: CASSHGQAYGYTF
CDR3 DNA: TGTGCCAGCAGCCACGGACAGGCCTATGGCTACACCTTC

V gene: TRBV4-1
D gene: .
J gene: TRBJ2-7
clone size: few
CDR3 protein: CASSQDIQGISSYEQYF
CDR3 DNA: TGCGCCAGCAGCCAAGACATACAGGGTATAAGCTCCTACGAGCAGTACTTC

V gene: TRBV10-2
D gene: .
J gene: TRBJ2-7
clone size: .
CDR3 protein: CASSGGLGGPYEQYF
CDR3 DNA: TGCGCCAGCAGCGGCGGACTCGGCGGACCCTACGAGCAGTACTTC

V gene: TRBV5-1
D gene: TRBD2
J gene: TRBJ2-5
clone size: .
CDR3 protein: CASSLGAGGPLETQYF
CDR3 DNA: TGCGCCAGCAGCTTGGGGGCGGGAGGGCCCCTTGAGACCCAGTACTTC

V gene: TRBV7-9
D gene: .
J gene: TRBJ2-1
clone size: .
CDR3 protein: CSSSLSGFSEQFF
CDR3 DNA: TGTTCCAGCAGCTTATCAGGATTCTCTGAGCAGTTCTTC

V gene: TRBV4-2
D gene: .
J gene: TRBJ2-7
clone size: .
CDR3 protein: CASSQDQGGGLYEQYF
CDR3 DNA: TGTGCCAGCAGCCAAGATCAGGGGGGAGGTCTGTACGAGCAGTACTTC

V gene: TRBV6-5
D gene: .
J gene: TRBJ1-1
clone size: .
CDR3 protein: CASSYSGAGAEAFF
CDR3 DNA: TGTGCCAGCAGTTACTCGGGGGCAGGGGCTGAAGCTTTCTTT

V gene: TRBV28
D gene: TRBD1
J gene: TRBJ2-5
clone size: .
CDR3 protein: CASSPPQGRQETQYF
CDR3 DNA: TGTGCCAGCAGTCCACCACAGGGGCGCCAAGAGACCCAGTACTTC

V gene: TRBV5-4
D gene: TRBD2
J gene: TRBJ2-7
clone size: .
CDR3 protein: CASRDGLAGSYEQYF
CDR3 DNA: TGTGCCAGCAGGGACGGACTAGCGGGCTCCTACGAGCAGTACTTC

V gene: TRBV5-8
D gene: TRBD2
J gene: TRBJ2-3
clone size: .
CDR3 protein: CASSPGTSGTDTQYF
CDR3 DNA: TGTGCCAGCAGCCCCGGGACTAGCGGCACAGATACGCAGTATTTT

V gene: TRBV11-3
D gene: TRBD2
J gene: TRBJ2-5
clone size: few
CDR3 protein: CASSFPGTSLETQYF
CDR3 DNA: TGTGCCAGCAGCTTCCCCGGGACTAGCTTAGAGACCCAGTACTTC

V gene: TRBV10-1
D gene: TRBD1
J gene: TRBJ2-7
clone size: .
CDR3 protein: CALGTGAFPSSYEQYF
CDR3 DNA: TGCGCCCTAGGGACAGGGGCCTTCCCGTCCTCCTACGAGCAGTACTTC

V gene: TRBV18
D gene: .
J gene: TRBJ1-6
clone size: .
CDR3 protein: CASSPQRVQDNSPLHF
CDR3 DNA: TGTGCCAGCTCACCACAAAGAGTACAGGATAATTCCCCCCTCCACTTT

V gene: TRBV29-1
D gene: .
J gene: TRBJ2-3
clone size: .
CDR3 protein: CSVQKRVVTDTQYF
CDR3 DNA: TGCAGCGTGCAGAAGCGGGTTGTCACAGATACGCAGTATTTT

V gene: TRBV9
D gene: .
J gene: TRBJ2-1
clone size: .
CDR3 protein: CASSPLGTGNNEQFF
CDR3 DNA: TGTGCCAGCAGCCCCCTGGGGACTGGGAACAATGAGCAGTTCTTC

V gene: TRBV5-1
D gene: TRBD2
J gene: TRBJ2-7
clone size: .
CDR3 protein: CASSSQTGGYEQYF
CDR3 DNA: TGCGCCAGCAGCTCGCAGACGGGAGGCTACGAGCAGTACTTC

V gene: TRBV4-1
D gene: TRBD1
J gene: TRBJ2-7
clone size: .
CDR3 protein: CASSYTGGNIYEQYF
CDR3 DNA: TGCGCCAGCAGCTACACAGGGGGAAACATCTACGAGCAGTACTTC

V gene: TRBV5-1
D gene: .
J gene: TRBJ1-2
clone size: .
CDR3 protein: CASSLEFGGGYTF
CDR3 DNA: TGCGCCAGCAGCTTGGAGTTTGGGGGGGGCTACACCTTC

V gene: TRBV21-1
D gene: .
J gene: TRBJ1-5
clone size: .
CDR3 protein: CASSKGGLCQQQRREFVGQPQHF
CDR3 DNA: .

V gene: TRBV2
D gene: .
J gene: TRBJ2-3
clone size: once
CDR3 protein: CASSEYFTVPPGTQYF
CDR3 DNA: TGTGCCAGCAGTGAATACTTTACGGTCCCCCCGGGTACGCAGTATTTT

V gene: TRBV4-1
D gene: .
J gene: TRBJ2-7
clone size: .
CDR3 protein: CASSQLAPYWDEQYF
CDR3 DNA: TGCGCCAGCAGCCAGCTAGCGCCTTATTGGGACGAGCAGTACTTC

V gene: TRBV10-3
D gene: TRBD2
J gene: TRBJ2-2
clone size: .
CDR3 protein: CAISLAGGPTGELFF
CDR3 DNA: TGTGCCATCAGCCTAGCGGGAGGGCCAACCGGGGAGCTGTTTTTT

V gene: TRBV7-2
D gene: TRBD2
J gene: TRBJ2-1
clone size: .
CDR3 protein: CASSRTGTIGNNEQFF
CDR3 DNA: TGTGCCAGCAGCAGAACCGGGACTATCGGGAACAATGAGCAGTTCTTC

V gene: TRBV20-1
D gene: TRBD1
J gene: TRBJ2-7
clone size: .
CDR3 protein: CSADRDYEQYF
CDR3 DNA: TGCAGTGCAGACAGGGACTACGAGCAGTACTTC

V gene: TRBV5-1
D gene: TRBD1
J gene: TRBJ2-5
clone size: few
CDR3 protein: CASSLAETGGETQYF
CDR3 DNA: TGCGCCAGCAGCTTGGCCGAGACAGGGGGGGAGACCCAGTACTTC

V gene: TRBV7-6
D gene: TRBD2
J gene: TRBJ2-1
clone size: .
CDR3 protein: CASSLDGRGTYNEQFF
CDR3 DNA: TGTGCCAGCAGCTTAGATGGGCGGGGGACCTACAATGAGCAGTTCTTC

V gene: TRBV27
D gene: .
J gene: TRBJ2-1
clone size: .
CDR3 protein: CASSSYGPVDEGQFF
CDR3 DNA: TGTGCCAGCAGTTCCTACGGTCCAGTGGACGAGGGGCAGTTCTTC

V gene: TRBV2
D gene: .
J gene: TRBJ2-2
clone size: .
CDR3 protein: CASSVSGTGELFF
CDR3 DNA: TGTGCCAGCAGTGTGAGTGGTACCGGGGAGCTGTTTTTT

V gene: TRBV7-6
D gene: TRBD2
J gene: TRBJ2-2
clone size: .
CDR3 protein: CASSFWTSGRSDTGELFF
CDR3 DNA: TGTGCCAGCAGCTTTTGGACTAGCGGGAGATCGGACACCGGGGAGCTGTTTTTT

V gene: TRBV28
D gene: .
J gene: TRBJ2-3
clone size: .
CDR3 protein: CASSEDSFVTDTQYF
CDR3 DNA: TGTGCCAGCAGTGAAGACTCTTTCGTCACAGATACGCAGTATTTT

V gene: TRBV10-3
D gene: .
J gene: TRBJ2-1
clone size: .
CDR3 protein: CAIKSADSNEQFF
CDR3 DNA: TGTGCCATCAAATCAGCGGATTCAAATGAGCAGTTCTTC

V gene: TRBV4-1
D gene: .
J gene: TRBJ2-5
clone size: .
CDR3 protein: CASSLNPTSLGETQYF
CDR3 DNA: TGCGCCAGCAGCCTCAACCCGACTAGTCTTGGAGAGACCCAGTACTTC

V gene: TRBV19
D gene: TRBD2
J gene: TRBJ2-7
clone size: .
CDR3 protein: CASGTSGGRREQYF
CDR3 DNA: TGTGCCAGCGGGACTAGCGGGGGTAGGAGAGAGCAGTACTTC

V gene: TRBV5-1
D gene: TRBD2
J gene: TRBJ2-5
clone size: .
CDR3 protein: CASSSTGTSQETQYF
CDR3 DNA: TGCGCCAGCAGCTCTACCGGGACTAGCCAAGAGACCCAGTACTTC

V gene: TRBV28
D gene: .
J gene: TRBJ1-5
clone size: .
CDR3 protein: CASSLLQGSGNQPQHF
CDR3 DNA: TGTGCCAGCAGTCTCTTACAGGGTAGCGGCAATCAGCCCCAGCATTTT

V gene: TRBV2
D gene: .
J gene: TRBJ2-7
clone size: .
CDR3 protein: CASRESYEQYF
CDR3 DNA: TGTGCCAGCAGAGAGTCCTACGAGCAGTACTTC